This TCR beta chain was observed in a study of pediatric ulcerative colitis (dated by TCRdb to the late 2010s). Some background on the complete study: Of the ulcerative colitis patients, about seven had pancolitis and two had left-sided colitis, and histology in every patient was consistent with ulcerative colitis. Fewer than 10 newly diagnosed, treatment-naive pediatric ulcerative colitis patients and four non-IBD control children each provided paired blood and rectal samples. By Pediatric Ulcerative Colitis Activity Index, a couple of patients had mild disease, several had moderate disease and three had acute severe colitis. Overall study results and their limits: For technical reasons, substantially fewer templates were yielded by the blood samples of a couple of patients, and these blood samples were excluded from blood-rectal overlap analysis. Features of the rectal repertoire distinguished controls, mild-moderate colitis patients and acute severe colitis patients, and in acute severe colitis, rectal diversity was reduced because of clonal expansions. A couple of rectal CDR3 clonotypes were found in every ulcerative colitis patient but in no control. Because repertoires came from total lymphocyte DNA, patterns in rare subsets such as regulatory T cells may not be reflected. With only four individuals, the healthy control group was small. Compared with controls, ulcerative colitis patients showed significantly higher autologous blood-rectal clonal overlap, a finding that suggests increased T cell trafficking to inflamed tissue.

Comments on this clone: Its specific antigen is unknown. Qualities for individual bases were not recorded, and no much larger clone is one base off.

Counted from cysteine to phenylalanine, this CDR3 has 17 amino acids. The only DNA kept is the CDR3, 51 bases in frame from the first base. From the germline V gene, CDR1 is MDHEN and CDR2 is SYDVKM. Relative to germline, V is 6 bases shorter and J is 2 bases shorter, with 20 bases between their ends. Before the diagnostic colonoscopy, none of the ulcerative colitis patients had been given any immunosuppressive medication. Blood was sampled at the same time as the colonoscopy. The Wizard kit (Promega) was used to extract genomic DNA from the blood and intestinal samples. Through the immunoSEQ TRB Survey service, multiplex V and J primers were used to amplify rearranged CDR3 beta regions from genomic DNA. Survey-level sequencing depth of up to 500,000 reads per sample was used to keep depth equal across samples. The libraries were purified, combined into pools and sequenced with Illumina technology. Regarding the original processing steps: Productive clonality, sample overlap, pairwise scatters, CDR3 beta length, V/D/J gene usage and productiveness were all assessed with the immunoSEQ online tools. Calculated diversity was defined as the number of unique rearrangements divided by total templates, multiplied by 100, and Shannon and Simpson indices were computed as well. Principal component analysis used the R prcomp function and ggbiplot package on Z-score normalized data. Blood-rectal clonal overlap within each subject was quantified with Morisita's index. Drawn from immuneACCESS, this table holds only the in-frame rearrangements with V and J called that TCRdb kept. Clones are partly lost; checked studies trace under half to an unresolved V gene and leave the rest unexplained. V, J and clone size were drawn from that table, and D and trimming were deduced from the DNA. The sample table holds approximately 30,000 clones, of which roughly four fifths were seen once. The leading ten clones occupy around 4.4% of the sample.

The receptor chain draws on TRBV28 and TRBJ1-5; the D gene is not confidently resolved. The TCR was taken from a boy aged 5-17 years with severe ulcerative colitis. The sample comprised blood. The nucleotide sequence is given as TGTGCCAGCAGCCCCACCCCCCACCAGGTAGGCAATCAGCCCCAGCATTTT. Translated, it reads CASSPTPHQVGNQPQHF.